Sequencing of this T cell receptor (beta chain) was carried out in a study of read filtering for tumor transcriptome and immune sequencing. As for this clonotype: This may arise from a read error, as a much more abundant clone is one base away.

The ends lost 3 bases at V and 5 bases at J; junction bases unmatched: 6. The germline V gene encodes CDR1 MNHNS and CDR2 SASEGT. The CDR3 has 15 residues. This library used roughly 400 ng RNA and molecular barcoded adaptors spanning alpha/delta and beta/gamma chains. One entry per CDR3 protein results from TCRdb running MiXCR on the reads. The sample shows 50,000 to 65,000 distinct CDR3 sequences, approximately 18% of them seen only once. The sequence was collected from a donor older than 35 with multiple myeloma. The chain combines TRBV6-1 with TRBJ2-5, with 10 bases fitting TRBD2. Sequenced sample: a population of CD138-negative cells sorted from bone marrow. The CDR3: CASSETSGWAETQYF. CDR3 nucleotide sequence: TGTGCCAGCAGTGAGACTAGCGGGTGGGCGGAGACCCAGTACTTC.